This entry lists 16 T cell receptor beta chains sequenced from one sample in a study of blood T cell repertoires in COVID-19. TCRdb keeps only in-frame clones here, not all; method: immunoSEQ multiplex PCR. The sample holds a few hundred thousand clones; roughly nine tenths are singletons and the top ten take 0.9% to 1.1%. Sequenced sample: PBMCs or T cells enriched from blood (not recorded which). Receptor source: a man younger than 30 who had recovered from COVID-19.

The chain recombines TRBV10-2 with TRBJ1-1; the D gene is possibly TRBD1 (6 bases). There are 15 residues in the CDR3. Deletions cut 5 bases from V and 5 bases from J, with 18 bases between. The germline V gene encodes CDR1 WSHSY and CDR2 SAAADI. This CDR3 is CASSKEGHGGTEAFF. DNA for the CDR3: TGCGCCAGCAGTAAAGAGGGACATGGGGGTACTGAAGCTTTCTTT.

This clone was seen a few times. The chain is built from TRBV11-2 and TRBJ2-7, with TRBD2 matching over 9 bases. From germline, CDR1 is SGHAT and CDR2 FQNNGV. The CDR3 totals 16 residues. The V segment lost 1 base and the J segment 2 bases; nucleotides outside the gene matches: 6. The CDR3 DNA is TGTGCCAGCAGCTTAGTAGTAGCGGGAGCCCCCTACGAGCAGTACTTC. Translated, it gives CASSLVVAGAPYEQYF.

The chain links TRBV7-3 to TRBJ2-2; TRBD2 matches 9 bases. With 1 base clipped from V and 4 bases from J, the junction kept 7 bases outside the gene matches. The CDR3 extends over 17 amino acids. CDR1 and CDR2 (germline): SGHTA, FQGTGA. CDR3 bases: TGTGCCAGCAGCTTAATGGCGTCTAGCGGGACCACCGGGGAGCTGTTTTTT. Protein product: CASSLMASSGTTGELFF.

The rearrangement uses TRBV19 and TRBJ1-2; 7 bases fit TRBD1. The CDR3 length is 17 residues. Germline CDR1 LNHDA, CDR2 SQIVND (reference sequence). V lost 3 bases, J lost 4 bases, and 14 bases stayed unmatched. The CDR3 nucleotides read TGTGCCAGTAGTATGGGGACAGTCCAGCGGCGGGGCTATGGCTACACCTTC. Its translation: CASSMGTVQRRGYGYTF.

The CDR3 protein is CASSASRNTEAFF. As DNA, the CDR3 is TGTGCCAGCAGTGCTAGTAGGAACACTGAAGCTTTCTTT. The rearrangement joins TRBV12-3 or TRBV12-4 to TRBJ1-1; D unresolved. The V end was cut by 5 bases, the J end by 1 base, with 8 bases between. This CDR3 has 13 amino acids.

Worth noting for this clone: One end of the junction varies from germline; a read error may be responsible. This chain joins TRBV24-1 and TRBJ2-7; 8 nucleotides match TRBD2. CDR3 length equals 13 residues. Germline V gives CDR1 KGHDR, CDR2 SFDVKD. CDR3 bases: TGTGCCAACCTTCCCCTAGGAAGCGGGGGCTCCCACTTC. The encoded protein is CANLPLGSGGSHF.

The chain employs TRBV5-1 and TRBJ2-1; the match to TRBD2 covers 12 bases. Germline values: CDR1 SGHRS, CDR2 YFSETQ. The CDR3 is made up of 14 amino acids. V lost 4 bases, J lost 6 bases, and 2 bases stayed unmatched. The CDR3 reads CASSRTSGANEQFF. In nucleotides, the CDR3 is TGCGCCAGCAGCCGGACTAGCGGGGCCAATGAGCAGTTCTTC.

The rearrangement joins TRBV3-1 (or the pseudogene TRBV3-2) to TRBJ2-3; D not certain. The CDR3 contains 12 residues. The germline V gene has CDR1 LGHDT and CDR2 YNNKEL (reference sequence). V shed 4 bases and J shed 6 bases, with 8 bases lying between them. DNA for the CDR3: TGTGCCAGCAGCCCCTCTCCGGATACGCAGTATTTT. Amino acid sequence: CASSPSPDTQYF.

J is TRBJ2-1 and V is TRBV28; D is perhaps TRBD1 (6 bases). Germline V gives CDR1 MDHEN, CDR2 SYDVKM. The CDR3 runs to 15 residues. V was trimmed by 6 bases and J by 0 bases, leaving 12 bases between them. CDR3 coding DNA: TGTGCCAGCAGCCAGACAGGAAGCTCCTACAATGAGCAGTTCTTC. This sequence encodes CASSQTGSSYNEQFF.

The J gene is TRBJ2-5, the V gene TRBV5-1; D remains unclear. Germline V gene sequence: CDR1 SGHRS, CDR2 YFSETQ. With 5 bases removed from V and 2 bases from J, the gap between germline ends came to 16 bases. The CDR3 runs to 15 residues. CDR3 bases: TGCGCCAGCAGGTTCAATCTAGTCACACAAGAGACCCAGTACTTC. Encoded protein: CASRFNLVTQETQYF.

This clone was counted between two and nine times. The chain joins TRBV9 to TRBJ2-2; D is uncertain. The length of the CDR3 is 16 residues. V lost 0 bases and J lost 3, with 12 bases in between. Germline-derived CDR1 and CDR2 are SGDLS and YYNGEE. This CDR3 is CASSVGPARYTGELFF. CDR3 nucleotide sequence: TGTGCCAGCAGCGTAGGCCCAGCGAGATACACCGGGGAGCTGTTTTTT.

This chain links TRBV29-1 with TRBJ2-3; 8 bases map to TRBD2. Germline assignment: CDR1 SQVTM and CDR2 ANQGSEA. The V gene end was trimmed by 2 bases and the J gene end by 5 bases; junction bases not matched to a gene: 9. This CDR3 spans 15 amino acids. CDR3 region: CSVEIGGGRIDTQYF. The DNA of the CDR3 is TGCAGCGTTGAAATCGGGGGGGGCCGTATAGATACGCAGTATTTT.

The gene calls are TRBV19 and TRBJ2-1, with TRBD2 matching over 9 bases. The CDR3 contains 14 residues. The V gene end was trimmed by 7 bases and the J gene end by 5 bases; junction bases not matched to a gene: 6. Germline V CDR1 and CDR2: LNHDA, SQIVND (reference sequence). The CDR3 DNA reads as TGTGCCAGTACATCGACTAGCGGAAACAATGAGCAGTTCTTC. It translates to CASTSTSGNNEQFF. Full variable domain (outside the CDR3, taken from reference TRBV19 and TRBJ2-1): DGGITQSPKYLFRKEGQNVTLSCEQNLNHDAMYWYRQDPGQGLRLIYYSQIVNDFQKGDIAEGYSVSREKKESFPLTVTSAQKNPTAFYLCASTSTSGNNEQFFGPGTRLTVL.

This clone was seen only once. V and J are TRBV3-1 (or the pseudogene TRBV3-2) and TRBJ1-1; the D gene is possibly TRBD1 (6 bases). Trimming stripped 6 bases from V and 3 bases from J, with 11 bases between. CDR3 size: 13 residues. Germline CDR1 is LGHDT and CDR2 is YNNKEL (reference sequence). The CDR3 region is CASRTTGYTEAFF. The CDR3 coding sequence is TGTGCCAGCAGGACCACAGGGTACACTGAAGCTTTCTTT.

The CDR3 DNA follows: TGTGCCAGCGAAATGACGCCGGGACTAGTTTTCTACGAGCAGTACTTC. Protein product: CASEMTPGLVFYEQYF. V usage is TRBV2 and J usage is TRBJ2-7; 8 bases agree with TRBD2. CDR3 length: 16 amino acids. Germline loops: CDR1 SNHLY, CDR2 FYNNEI. Losses at the gene ends were 8 bases for V and 3 bases for J; bases not matched to a gene: 15.

The chain recombines TRBV5-5 with TRBJ2-5; TRBD2 might be the D (7 bases). The CDR3 is made up of 15 amino acids. The ends were cut back, 5 bases at V and 3 bases at J, with 17 bases in the middle. Germline V gene lookup returns CDR1 SGHKS and CDR2 YYEKEE (reference sequence). CDR3 sequence (DNA): TGTGCCAGCAGGGGGGGGTTATACAGGGAAGAGACCCAGTACTTC. It encodes CASRGGLYREETQYF.